Below, one T cell receptor (beta chain) is given with its context. Its antigen is undetermined. Germline V gene data show CDR1 as SGDLS and CDR2 as YYNGEE. The V segment lost 0 bases and the J segment 8 bases; nucleotides outside the gene matches: 6. This CDR3 has 16 amino acids. The data derive from a study of CD8 T cells in ankylosing spondylitis. Whole-study findings and limits: Disease-linked clones were reportedly significantly enriched in matched ankylosing spondylitis synovial fluid. Disease-associated clones were CD8+ and fairly uncommon in peripheral blood. Certain motif variants had earlier appeared in reactive arthritis synovial fluid and blood.

Quantitative 5'-RACE with molecular barcodes produced the TCR beta libraries. One entry per CDR3 protein results from TCRdb running MiXCR on the 5' RACE reads. The sample yields a few hundred thousand distinct CDR3 sequences, 18% seen once. The J gene is TRBJ2-1, the V gene TRBV9; 12 bases map to TRBD1. Source material: blood, either unsorted or a sorted T cell fraction (not recorded which). The receptor's source is a male donor with ankylosing spondylitis or in good health (not recorded which). CDR3 amino acids: CASSVVGGQGADEQFF. The DNA of the CDR3 is TGTGCCAGCAGCGTAGTTGGGGGACAGGGGGCGGATGAGCAGTTCTTC.